The clone carrying this T cell receptor beta chain has only one observation. Its antigen is not known. This entry belongs to a study of identifying expanded T cells in peripheral blood. Study observations and caveats: Variance in clone template counts between approximately two-week samples significantly increased with total template count across all healthy donors.

Healthy donors had no documented immune events, such as infections, while sampled. The table came from immunoSEQ multiplex PCR; TCRdb's copy has only in-frame clones and leaves some out. The data show 83,000 or so clones, about 90% seen once. The CDR3 loop spans 16 amino acids. CDR1 LNHDA and CDR2 SQIVND come from the germline V gene (reference sequence). Trimming removed 2 bases at V and 4 bases at J, with 15 bases between. The specimen sequenced was blood. This sequence joins TRBV19 and TRBJ1-5; a weak D match, TRBD1 (6 bases). This clonotype was obtained from a person between 18 and 69 years old in good health. This chain's CDR3 is CASSILGMGANQPQHF. CDR3 DNA sequence: TGTGCCAGTAGTATATTAGGGATGGGGGCTAATCAGCCCCAGCATTTT.